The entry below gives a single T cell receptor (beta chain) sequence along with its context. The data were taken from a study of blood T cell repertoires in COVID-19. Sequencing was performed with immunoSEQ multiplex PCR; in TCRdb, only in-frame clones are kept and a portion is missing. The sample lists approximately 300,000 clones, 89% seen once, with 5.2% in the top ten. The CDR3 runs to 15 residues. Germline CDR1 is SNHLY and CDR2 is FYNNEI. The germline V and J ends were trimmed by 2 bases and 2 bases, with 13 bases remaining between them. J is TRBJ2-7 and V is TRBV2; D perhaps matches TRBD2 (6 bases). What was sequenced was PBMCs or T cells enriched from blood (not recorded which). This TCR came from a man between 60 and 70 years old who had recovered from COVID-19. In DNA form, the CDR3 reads TGTGCCAGCAGTGAAAGTAGCGGAGATCCCTACGAGCAGTACTTC. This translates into CASSESSGDPYEQYF.